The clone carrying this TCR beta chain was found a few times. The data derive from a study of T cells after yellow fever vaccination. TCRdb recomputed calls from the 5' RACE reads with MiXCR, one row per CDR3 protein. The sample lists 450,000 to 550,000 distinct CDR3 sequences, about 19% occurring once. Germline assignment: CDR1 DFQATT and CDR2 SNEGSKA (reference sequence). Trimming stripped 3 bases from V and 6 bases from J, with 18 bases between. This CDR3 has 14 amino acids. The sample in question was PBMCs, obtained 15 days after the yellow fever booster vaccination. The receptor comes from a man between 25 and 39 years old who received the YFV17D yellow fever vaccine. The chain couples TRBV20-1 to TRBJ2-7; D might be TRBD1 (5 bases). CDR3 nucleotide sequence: TGCAGTGCTAGTGGACGGAGACAGTCCGTCGAGCAGTACTTC. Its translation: CSASGRRQSVEQYF.